This T cell receptor (beta chain) emerged from a study of blood T cell repertoires in COVID-19. Across the study: Some COVID-19 samples were acute and others convalescent; all came from the United States, Italy and Spain. PBMCs, B-cell-depleted T cells, or T cells were the source of the cDNA or gDNA that made up the material.

Profiled with immunoSEQ multiplex PCR; TCRdb holds only in-frame clones, not every one. The sample has over 150,000 clones, about 80% seen once. The length of the CDR3 is 14 residues. Looked up from germline, CDR1 is SGDLS and CDR2 is YYNGEE. V shed 0 bases and J shed 4 bases, with 8 bases lying between them. V gene TRBV9 combines with J gene TRBJ2-1; TRBD1 is a possible D gene (6 bases). The sequence was collected from a woman in her sixties or seventies with COVID-19, enrolled during active disease. The source material was peripheral blood. The CDR3 nucleotides are TGTGCCAGCAGCGTAGGGGACAATTACAATGAGCAGTTCTTC. Its translation: CASSVGDNYNEQFF. The full variable domain, with the rest looked up from reference TRBV9 and TRBJ2-1, is DSGVTQTPKHLITATGQRVTLRCSPRSGDLSVYWYQQSLDQGLQFLIQYYNGEERAKGNILERFSAQQFPDLHSELNLSSLELGDSALYFCASSVGDNYNEQFFGPGTRLTVL.